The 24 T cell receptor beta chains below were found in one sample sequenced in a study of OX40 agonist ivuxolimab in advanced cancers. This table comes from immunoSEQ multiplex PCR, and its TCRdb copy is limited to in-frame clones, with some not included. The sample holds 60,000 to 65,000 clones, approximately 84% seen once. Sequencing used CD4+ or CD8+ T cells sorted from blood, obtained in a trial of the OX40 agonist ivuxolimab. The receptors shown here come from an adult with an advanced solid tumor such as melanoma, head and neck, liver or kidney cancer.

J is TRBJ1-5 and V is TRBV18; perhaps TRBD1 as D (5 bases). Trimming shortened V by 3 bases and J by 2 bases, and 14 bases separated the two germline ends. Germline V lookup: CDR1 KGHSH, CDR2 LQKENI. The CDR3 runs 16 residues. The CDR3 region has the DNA TGTGCCAGCTCACCCCGGGCCTCGACAGGCAATCAGCCCCAGCATTTT. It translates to CASSPRASTGNQPQHF. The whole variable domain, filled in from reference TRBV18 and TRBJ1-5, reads NAGVMQNPRHLVRRRGQEARLRCSPMKGHSHVYWYRQLPEEGLKFMVYLQKENIIDESGMPKERFSAEFPKEGPSILRIQQVVRGDSAAYFCASSPRASTGNQPQHFGDGTRLSIL.

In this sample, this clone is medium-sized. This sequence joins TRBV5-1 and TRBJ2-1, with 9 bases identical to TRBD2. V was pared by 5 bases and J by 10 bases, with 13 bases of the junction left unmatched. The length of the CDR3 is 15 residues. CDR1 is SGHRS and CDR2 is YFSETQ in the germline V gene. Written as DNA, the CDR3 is TGCGCCAGCAGACCCGGGACTAGCACTACGGGGGAGCAGTTCTTC. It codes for CASRPGTSTTGEQFF.

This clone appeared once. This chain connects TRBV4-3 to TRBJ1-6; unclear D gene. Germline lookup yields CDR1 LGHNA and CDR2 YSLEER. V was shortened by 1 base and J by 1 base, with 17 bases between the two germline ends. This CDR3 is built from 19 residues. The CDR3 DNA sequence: TGCGCCAGCAGCCAAGCTCCGGCCCTATGGGGATCCTATAATTCACCCCTCCACTTT. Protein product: CASSQAPALWGSYNSPLHF.

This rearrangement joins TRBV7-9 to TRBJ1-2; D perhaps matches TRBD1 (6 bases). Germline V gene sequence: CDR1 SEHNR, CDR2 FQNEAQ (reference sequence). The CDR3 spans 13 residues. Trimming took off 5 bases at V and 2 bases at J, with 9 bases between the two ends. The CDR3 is CASSAGQNYGYTF. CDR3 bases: TGTGCCAGCAGCGCCGGACAGAACTATGGCTACACCTTC.

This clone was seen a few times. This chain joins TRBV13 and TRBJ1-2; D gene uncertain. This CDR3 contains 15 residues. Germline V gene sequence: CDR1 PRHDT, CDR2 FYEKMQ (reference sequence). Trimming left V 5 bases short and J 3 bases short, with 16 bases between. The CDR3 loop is CASSLRMQDYYGYTF. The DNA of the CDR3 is TGTGCCAGCAGCCTTAGGATGCAGGACTACTATGGCTACACCTTC.

CDR3 nucleotides: TGTGCCAGCAGTTTACGGGGACAGGTTGGTCGGGTTGCCAAAAACATTCAGTACTTC. As protein: CASSLRGQVGRVAKNIQYF. The chain joins TRBV27 to TRBJ2-4; 8 bases are shared with TRBD1. J lost 1 base, V lost 2 bases, and 13 bases had no gene match. This CDR3 has 19 amino acids. Germline assignment: CDR1 MNHEY and CDR2 SMNVEV (reference sequence).

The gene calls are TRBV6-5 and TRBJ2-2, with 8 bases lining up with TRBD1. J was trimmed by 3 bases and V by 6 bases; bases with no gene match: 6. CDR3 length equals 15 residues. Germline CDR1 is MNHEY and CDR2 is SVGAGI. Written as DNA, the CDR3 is TGTGCCAGCAGGCCTCCGGGACAGGACACCGGGGAGCTGTTTTTT. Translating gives CASRPPGQDTGELFF.

CDR3 in amino acids: CASSFGLAQYNEQFF. The CDR3 DNA reads TGTGCCAGCAGCTTTGGTCTAGCGCAGTACAATGAGCAGTTCTTC. The J gene is TRBJ2-1, the V gene TRBV11-2, with a possible D match to TRBD2 (6 bases). The CDR3 is made up of 15 amino acids. Per germline, CDR1 SGHAT and CDR2 FQNNGV. Trimming shortened V by 3 bases and J by 4 bases, and 13 bases separated the two germline ends.

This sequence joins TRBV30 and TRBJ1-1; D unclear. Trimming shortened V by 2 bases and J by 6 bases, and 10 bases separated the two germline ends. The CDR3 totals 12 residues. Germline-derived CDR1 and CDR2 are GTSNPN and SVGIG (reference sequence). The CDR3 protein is CAWSQYQAEAFF. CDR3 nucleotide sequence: TGTGCCTGGAGTCAGTACCAGGCTGAAGCTTTCTTT.

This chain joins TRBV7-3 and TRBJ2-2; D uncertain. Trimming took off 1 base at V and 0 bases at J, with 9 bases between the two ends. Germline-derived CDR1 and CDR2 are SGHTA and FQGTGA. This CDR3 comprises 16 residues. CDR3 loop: CASSLMGLPNTGELFF. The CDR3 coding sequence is TGTGCCAGCAGCTTAATGGGTCTCCCGAACACCGGGGAGCTGTTTTTT.

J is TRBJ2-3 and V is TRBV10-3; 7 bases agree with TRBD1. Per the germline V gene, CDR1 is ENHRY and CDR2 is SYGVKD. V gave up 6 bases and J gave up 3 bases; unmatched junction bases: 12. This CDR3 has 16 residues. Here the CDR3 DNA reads TGTGCCATCAGCCTACGAGGGACAGCCGGGACAGATACGCAGTATTTT. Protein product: CAISLRGTAGTDTQYF.

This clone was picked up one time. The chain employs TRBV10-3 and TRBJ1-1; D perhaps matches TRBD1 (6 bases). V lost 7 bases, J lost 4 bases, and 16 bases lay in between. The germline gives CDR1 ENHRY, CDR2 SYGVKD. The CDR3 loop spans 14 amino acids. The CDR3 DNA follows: TGTGCCATCACCTCAACAGGGATTGGCACTGAAGCTTTCTTT. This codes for CAITSTGIGTEAFF.

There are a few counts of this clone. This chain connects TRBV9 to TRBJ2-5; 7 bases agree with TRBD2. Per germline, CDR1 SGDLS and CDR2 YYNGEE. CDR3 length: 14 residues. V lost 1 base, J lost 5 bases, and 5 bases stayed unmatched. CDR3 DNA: TGTGCCAGCAGCGTAAACGTGGGGGGGGAGACCCAGTACTTC. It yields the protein CASSVNVGGETQYF.

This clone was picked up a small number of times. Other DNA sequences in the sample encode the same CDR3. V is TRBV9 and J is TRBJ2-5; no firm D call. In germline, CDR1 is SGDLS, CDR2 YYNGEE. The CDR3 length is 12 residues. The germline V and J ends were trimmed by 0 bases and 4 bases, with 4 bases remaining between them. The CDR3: CASSVGGETQYF. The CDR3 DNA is TGTGCCAGCAGCGTAGGAGGAGAGACCCAGTACTTC. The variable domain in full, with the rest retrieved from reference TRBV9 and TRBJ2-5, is DSGVTQTPKHLITATGQRVTLRCSPRSGDLSVYWYQQSLDQGLQFLIQYYNGEERAKGNILERFSAQQFPDLHSELNLSSLELGDSALYFCASSVGGETQYFGPGTRLLVL.

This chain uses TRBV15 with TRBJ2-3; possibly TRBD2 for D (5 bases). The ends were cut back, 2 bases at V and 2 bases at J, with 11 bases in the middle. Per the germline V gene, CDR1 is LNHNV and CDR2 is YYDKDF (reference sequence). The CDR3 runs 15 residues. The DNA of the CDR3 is TGTGCCACCAGCAGAATCGGACTTAACACAGATACGCAGTATTTT. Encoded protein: CATSRIGLNTDTQYF. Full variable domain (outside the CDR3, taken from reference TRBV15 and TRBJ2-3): DAMVIQNPRYQVTQFGKPVTLSCSQTLNHNVMYWYQQKSSQAPKLLFHYYDKDFNNEADTPDNFQSRRPNTSFCFLDIRSPGLGDTAMYLCATSRIGLNTDTQYFGPGTRLTVL.

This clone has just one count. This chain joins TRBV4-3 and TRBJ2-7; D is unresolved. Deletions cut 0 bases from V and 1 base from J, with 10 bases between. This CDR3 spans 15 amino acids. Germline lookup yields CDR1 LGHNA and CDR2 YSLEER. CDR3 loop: CASSQDYLRSYEQYF. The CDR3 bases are TGCGCCAGCAGCCAAGATTACCTGCGATCCTACGAGCAGTACTTC.

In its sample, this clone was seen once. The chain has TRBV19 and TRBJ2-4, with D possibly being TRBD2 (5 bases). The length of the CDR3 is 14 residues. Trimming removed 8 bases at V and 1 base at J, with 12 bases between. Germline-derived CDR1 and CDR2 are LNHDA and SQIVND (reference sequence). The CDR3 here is CASGVSGAKNIQYF. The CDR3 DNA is TGTGCCAGTGGGGTCTCGGGGGCCAAAAACATTCAGTACTTC.

CDR3 sequence reads: CASSPPGLRYNEQFF. In nucleotides, the CDR3 is TGTGCCAGCTCACCACCTGGACTACGATACAATGAGCAGTTCTTC. The chain links TRBV18 to TRBJ2-1, with TRBD2 as a possible D gene (6 bases). Trimming shortened V by 0 bases and J by 4 bases, and 10 bases separated the two germline ends. In germline, CDR1 is KGHSH, CDR2 LQKENI. The CDR3 spans 15 residues.

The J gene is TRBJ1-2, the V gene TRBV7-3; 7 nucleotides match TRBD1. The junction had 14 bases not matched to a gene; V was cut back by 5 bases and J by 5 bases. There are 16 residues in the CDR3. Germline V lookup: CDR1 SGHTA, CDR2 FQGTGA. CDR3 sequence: CASSPDPRGLGYGYTF. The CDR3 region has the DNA TGTGCCAGCAGCCCAGACCCAAGGGGGCTCGGATATGGCTACACCTTC.

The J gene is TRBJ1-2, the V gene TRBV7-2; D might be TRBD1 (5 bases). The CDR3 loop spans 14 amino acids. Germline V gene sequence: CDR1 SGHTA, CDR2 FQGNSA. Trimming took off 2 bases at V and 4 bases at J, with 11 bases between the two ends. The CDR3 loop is CASSLIGAGYGYTF. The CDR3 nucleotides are TGTGCCAGCAGCTTAATTGGGGCGGGCTATGGCTACACCTTC.

The CDR3 loop reads CASSEGTGLGSPLHF. The CDR3 nucleotides are TGTGCCAGCAGTGAGGGTACAGGGCTAGGTTCACCCCTCCACTTT. The chain is built from TRBV6-4 and TRBJ1-6; possibly TRBD1 for D (6 bases). This CDR3 is 15 amino acids long. Germline CDR1 reads MRHNA; CDR2 reads SNTAGT. Trimming removed 3 bases from V and 9 bases from J, with 15 bases in between.

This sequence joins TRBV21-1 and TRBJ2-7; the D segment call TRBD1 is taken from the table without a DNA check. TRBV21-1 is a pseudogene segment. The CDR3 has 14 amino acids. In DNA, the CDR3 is TGTGCCAGCACCCCGACAGGGGTCCCCTACGAGCAGTACTTC. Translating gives CASTPTGVPYEQYF.

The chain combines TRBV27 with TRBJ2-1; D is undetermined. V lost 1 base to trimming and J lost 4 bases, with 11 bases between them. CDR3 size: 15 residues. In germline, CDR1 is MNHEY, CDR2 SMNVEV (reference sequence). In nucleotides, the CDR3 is TGTGCCAGCAGTTTATTTCTTTCGGAATACAATGAGCAGTTCTTC. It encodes CASSLFLSEYNEQFF.

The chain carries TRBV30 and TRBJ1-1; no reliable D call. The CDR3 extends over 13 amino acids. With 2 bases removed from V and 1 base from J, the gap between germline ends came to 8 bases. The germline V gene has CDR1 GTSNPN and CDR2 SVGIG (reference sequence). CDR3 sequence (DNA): TGTGCCTGGAGTTTAAATCAGAACACTGAAGCTTTCTTT. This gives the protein CAWSLNQNTEAFF.